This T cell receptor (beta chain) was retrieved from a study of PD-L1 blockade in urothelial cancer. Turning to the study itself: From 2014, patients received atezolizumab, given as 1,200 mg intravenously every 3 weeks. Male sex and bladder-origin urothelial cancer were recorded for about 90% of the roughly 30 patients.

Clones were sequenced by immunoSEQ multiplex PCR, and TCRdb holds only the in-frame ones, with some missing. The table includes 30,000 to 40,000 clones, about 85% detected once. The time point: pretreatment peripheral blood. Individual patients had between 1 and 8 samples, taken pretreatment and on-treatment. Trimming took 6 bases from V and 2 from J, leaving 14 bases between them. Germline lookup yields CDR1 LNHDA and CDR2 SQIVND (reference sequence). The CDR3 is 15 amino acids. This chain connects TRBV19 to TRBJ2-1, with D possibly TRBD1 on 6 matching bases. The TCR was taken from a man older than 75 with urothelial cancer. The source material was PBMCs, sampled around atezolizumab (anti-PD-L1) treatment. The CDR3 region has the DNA TGTGCCAGTAGGCCAACAGGGCACACCTACAATGAGCAGTTCTTC. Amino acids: CASRPTGHTYNEQFF.